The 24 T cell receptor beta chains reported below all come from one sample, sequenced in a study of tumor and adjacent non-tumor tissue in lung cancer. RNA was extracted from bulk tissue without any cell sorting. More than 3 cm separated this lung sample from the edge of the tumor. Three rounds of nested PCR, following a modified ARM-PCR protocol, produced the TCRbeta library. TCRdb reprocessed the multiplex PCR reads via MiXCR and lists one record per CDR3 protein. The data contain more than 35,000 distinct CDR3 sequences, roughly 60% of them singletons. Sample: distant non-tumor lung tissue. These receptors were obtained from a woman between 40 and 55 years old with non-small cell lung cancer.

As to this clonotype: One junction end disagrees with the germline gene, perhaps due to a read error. This CDR3 reads CASSYNDRDTQYF. The CDR3 nucleotides read TGTGCCAGTAGTTATAACGACCGAGATACGCAGTATTTT. The chain carries TRBV6-5 and TRBJ2-3, with no clear D. Germline V gene lookup returns CDR1 MNHEY and CDR2 SVGAGI. The CDR3 extends over 13 amino acids.

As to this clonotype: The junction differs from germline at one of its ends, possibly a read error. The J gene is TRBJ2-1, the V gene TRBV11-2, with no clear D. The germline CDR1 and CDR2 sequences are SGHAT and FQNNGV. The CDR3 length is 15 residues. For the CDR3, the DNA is TGTGCCAGGAGCTTAGTCAGGACCGTCCGGAATGAGCAGTTATTC. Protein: CARSLVRTVRNEQLF. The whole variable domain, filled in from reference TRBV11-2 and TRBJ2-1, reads EAGVAQSPRYKIIEKRQSVAFWCNPISGHATLYWYQQILGQGPKLLIQFQNNGVVDDSQLPKDRFSAERLKGVDSTLKIQPAKLEDSAVYLCARSLVRTVRNEQLFGPGTRLTVL.

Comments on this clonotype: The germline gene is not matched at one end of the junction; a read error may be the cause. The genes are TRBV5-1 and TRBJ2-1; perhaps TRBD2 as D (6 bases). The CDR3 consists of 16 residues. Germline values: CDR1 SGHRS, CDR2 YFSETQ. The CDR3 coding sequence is TGCGCTAGCAGCTCATCTGACGGGAGAGCTTACAATGAGCAGTTCTTC. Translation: CASSSSDGRAYNEQFF.

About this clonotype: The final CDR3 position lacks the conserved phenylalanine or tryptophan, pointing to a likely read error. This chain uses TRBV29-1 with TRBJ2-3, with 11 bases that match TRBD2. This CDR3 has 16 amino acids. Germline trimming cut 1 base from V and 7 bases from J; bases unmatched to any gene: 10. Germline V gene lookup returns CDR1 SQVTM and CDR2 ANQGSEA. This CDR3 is CSVEVGASGGPNTQYL. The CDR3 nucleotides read TGCAGCGTTGAAGTTGGGGCTAGCGGGGGGCCAAATACGCAGTATTTA.

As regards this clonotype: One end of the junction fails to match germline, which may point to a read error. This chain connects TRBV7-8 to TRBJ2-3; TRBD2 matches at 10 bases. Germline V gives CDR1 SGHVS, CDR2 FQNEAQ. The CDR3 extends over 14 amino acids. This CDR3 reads CASTLAGATDMQYF. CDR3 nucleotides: TGTGCCAGCACCCTAGCGGGAGCTACAGATATGCAGTATTTT.

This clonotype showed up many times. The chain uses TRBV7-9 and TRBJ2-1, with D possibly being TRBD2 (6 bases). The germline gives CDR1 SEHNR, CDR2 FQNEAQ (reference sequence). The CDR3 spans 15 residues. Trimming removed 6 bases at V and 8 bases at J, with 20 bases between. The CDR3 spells CASSPSGTPSDEQFF. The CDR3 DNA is TGTGCCAGCAGTCCTTCCGGGACTCCCTCAGATGAGCAGTTCTTC.

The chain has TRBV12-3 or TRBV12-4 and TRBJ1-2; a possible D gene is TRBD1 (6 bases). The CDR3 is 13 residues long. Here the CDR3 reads CVRSGGCSHGYTF. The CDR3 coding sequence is TGTGTCAGGTCGGGGGGCTGCTCGCATGGCTACACCTTC.

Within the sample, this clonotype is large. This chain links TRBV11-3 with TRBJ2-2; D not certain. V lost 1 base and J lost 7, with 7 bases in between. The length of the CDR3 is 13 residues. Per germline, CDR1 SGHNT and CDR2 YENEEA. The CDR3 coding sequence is TGTGCCAGCAGCTTAGCCGGCCACGGGGAGCTGTTTTTT. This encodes CASSLAGHGELFF.

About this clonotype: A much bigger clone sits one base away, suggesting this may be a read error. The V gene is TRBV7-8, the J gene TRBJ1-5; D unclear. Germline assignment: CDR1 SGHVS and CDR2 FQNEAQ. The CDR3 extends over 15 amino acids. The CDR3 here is CASSLTVLSKQPQHF. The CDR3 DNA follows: TGTGCCAGCAGCCTTACCGTACTTAGCAAACAGCCCCAGCATTTT.

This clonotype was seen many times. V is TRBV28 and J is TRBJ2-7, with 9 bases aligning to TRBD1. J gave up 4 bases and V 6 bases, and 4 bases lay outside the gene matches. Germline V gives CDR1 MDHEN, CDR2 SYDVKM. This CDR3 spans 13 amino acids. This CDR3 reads CASRGQGVYEQYF. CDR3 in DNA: TGTGCCAGCAGGGGACAGGGTGTGTACGAGCAGTACTTC.

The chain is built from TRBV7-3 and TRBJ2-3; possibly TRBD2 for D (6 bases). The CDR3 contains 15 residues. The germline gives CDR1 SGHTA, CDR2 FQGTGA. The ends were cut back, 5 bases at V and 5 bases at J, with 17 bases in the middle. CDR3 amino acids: CASSPTGETIDTQYF. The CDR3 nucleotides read TGTGCCAGCAGCCCCACGGGGGAGACCATAGATACGCAGTATTTT.

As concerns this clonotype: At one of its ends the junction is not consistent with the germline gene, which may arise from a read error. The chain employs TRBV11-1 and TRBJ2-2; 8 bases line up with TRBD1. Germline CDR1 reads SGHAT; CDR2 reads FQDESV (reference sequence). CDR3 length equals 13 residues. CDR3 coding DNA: TGTGCCATCAGCGAGGACAGGGAATGGGAGCCGTTTTTT. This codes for CAISEDREWEPFF.

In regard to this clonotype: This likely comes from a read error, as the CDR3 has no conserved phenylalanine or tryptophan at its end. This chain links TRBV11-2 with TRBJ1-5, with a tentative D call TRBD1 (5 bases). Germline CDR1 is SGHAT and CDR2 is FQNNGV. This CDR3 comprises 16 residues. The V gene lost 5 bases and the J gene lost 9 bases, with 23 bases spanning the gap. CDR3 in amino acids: CASSPLPHRGGRPQHL. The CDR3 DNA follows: TGTGCCAGCAGCCCCCTCCCACATAGGGGCGGTCGGCCCCAGCATCTT.

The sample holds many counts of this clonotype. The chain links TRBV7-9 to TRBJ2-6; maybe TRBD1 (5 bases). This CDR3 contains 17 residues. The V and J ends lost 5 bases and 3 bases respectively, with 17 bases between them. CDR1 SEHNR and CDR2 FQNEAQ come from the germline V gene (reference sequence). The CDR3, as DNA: TGTGCCAGCAGCCCCCGCAGGGCTTCAGGTGGGGCCAACGTCCTGACTTTC. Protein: CASSPRRASGGANVLTF.

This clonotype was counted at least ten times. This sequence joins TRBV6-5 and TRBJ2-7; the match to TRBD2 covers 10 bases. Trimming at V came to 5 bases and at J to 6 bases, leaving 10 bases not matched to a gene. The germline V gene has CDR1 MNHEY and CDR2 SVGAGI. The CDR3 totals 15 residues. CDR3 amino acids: CASSRTSGGAGEQYF. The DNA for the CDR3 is TGTGCCAGCAGTAGGACCAGCGGGGGGGCTGGCGAGCAGTACTTC.

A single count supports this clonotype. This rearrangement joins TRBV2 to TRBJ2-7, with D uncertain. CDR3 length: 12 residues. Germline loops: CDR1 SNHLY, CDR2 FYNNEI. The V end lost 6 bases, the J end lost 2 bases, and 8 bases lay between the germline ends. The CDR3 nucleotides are TGTGCCAGCAGCAACAATGCCTACGAGCAGTACTTC. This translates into CASSNNAYEQYF.

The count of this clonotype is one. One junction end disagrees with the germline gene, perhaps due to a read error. The CDR3 loop is CAWSLGGANTDTHYF. Here the CDR3 DNA reads TGTGCCTGGAGTTTGGGGGGTGCGAACACAGATACGCACTATTTT. The V call is TRBV30, the J call TRBJ2-3; D may be TRBD2 (6 bases). The CDR3 runs 15 residues. Germline V gene lookup returns CDR1 GTSNPN and CDR2 SVGIG (reference sequence).

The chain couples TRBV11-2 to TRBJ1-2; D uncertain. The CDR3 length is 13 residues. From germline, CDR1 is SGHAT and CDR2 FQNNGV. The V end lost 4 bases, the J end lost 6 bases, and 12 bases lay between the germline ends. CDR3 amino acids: CASSSGRSHGYTF. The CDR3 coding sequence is TGTGCCAGCAGCTCCGGACGGAGCCATGGCTACACCTTC.

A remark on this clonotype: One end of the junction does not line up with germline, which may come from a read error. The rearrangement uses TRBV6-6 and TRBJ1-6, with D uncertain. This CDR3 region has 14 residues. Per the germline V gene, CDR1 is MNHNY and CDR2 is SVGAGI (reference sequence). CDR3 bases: TGTGCCAGCAGCCCCTCGGGGAATAATCCACCCCTCCACTTT. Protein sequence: CASSPSGNNPPLHF.

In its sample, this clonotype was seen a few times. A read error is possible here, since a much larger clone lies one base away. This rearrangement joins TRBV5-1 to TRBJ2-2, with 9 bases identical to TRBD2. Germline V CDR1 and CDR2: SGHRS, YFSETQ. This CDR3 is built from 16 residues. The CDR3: CASKSVSGSGTGELYF. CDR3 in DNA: TGCGCCAGCAAGTCTGTTAGCGGGAGTGGTACCGGGGAGCTGTATTTT.

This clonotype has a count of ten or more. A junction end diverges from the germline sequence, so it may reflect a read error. CDR3 sequence reads: CASSLGKKTGGPDF. CDR3 DNA sequence: TGTGCCAGCAGTTTAGGGAAAAAAACGGGAGGCCCGGACTTC. The V call is TRBV28, the J call TRBJ2-5, with 7 nucleotides matching TRBD2. The CDR3 extends over 14 amino acids. Looked up from germline, CDR1 is MDHEN and CDR2 is SYDVKM.

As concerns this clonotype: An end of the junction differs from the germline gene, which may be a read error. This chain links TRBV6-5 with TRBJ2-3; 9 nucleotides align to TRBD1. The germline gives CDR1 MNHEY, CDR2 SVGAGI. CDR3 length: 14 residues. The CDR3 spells CAGGMTGGSDTLYF. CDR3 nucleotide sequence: TGTGCCGGCGGAATGACAGGGGGGTCAGATACGCTGTATTTT.

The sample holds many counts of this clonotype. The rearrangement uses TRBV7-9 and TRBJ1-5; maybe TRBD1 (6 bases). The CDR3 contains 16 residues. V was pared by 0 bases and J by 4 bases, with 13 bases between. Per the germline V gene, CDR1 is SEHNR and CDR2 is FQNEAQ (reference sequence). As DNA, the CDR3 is TGTGCCAGCAGCTTAGCAGTTGCGGGACAAAATCAGCCCCAGCATTTT. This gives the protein CASSLAVAGQNQPQHF.

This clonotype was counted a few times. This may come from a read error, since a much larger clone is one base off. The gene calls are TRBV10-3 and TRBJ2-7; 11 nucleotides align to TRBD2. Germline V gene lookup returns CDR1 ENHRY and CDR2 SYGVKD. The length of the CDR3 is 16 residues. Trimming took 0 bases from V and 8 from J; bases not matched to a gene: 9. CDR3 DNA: TGTGCCATCAGTGAGTCGTTAGCGGGAGGGCCAGGCAAGCAGTACTTC. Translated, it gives CAISESLAGGPGKQYF.